The clone carrying this TCR beta chain was seen repeatedly, ten times or more. TCRdb reprocessed the 5' RACE reads via MiXCR and lists one record per CDR3 protein. This table has around 31,000 distinct CDR3 sequences, 5.7% appearing once. This record comes from a study of early T cells in non-severe SARS-CoV-2 infection. The CDR3 has 16 residues. CDR1 is MDHEN and CDR2 is SYDVKM in the germline V gene. The V segment lost 3 bases and the J segment 1 base; nucleotides outside the gene matches: 6. The source is an adult who was a healthcare worker with PCR-confirmed SARS-CoV-2 infection or an uninfected control (not recorded which). The chain combines TRBV28 with TRBJ2-4, with 7 bases fitting TRBD1. Sequencing input: whole blood. As DNA, the CDR3 is TGTGCCAGCAGTTTGCTTGACAGGGCGGCCAAAAACATTCAGTACTTC. This translates into CASSLLDRAAKNIQYF.